These T cell receptor beta chains were read from a single sample in a study of blood T cells in healthy people across ages. One entry per CDR3 protein, called by TCRdb with MiXCR from the 5' RACE reads. The table records more than 1,000,000 distinct CDR3 sequences, under 30% of them present only once. Another study also made use of these data, one on T cells of mothers and their children.

Input material: blood. Receptor source: a girl aged 2-10 years in good health. Both conserved end residues are part of each CDR3. A D gene is named only where the DNA matches it firmly. Only part of the rows carry a size: once, few, many, or a class if the clone is expanded.

clone_size	cdr3_length	j_call	d_call	v_call	cdr3_nt	cdr3_aa
.	16	TRBJ2-5	TRBD2	TRBV7-3	TGTGCCAGCAGCTTTTCCGGGACTAGCGGGAAAGAGACCCAGTACTTC	CASSFSGTSGKETQYF
few	14	TRBJ2-5	.	TRBV20-1	TGCAGTGCTAGAGATGTCATATGGGGAGAGACCCAGTACTTC	CSARDVIWGETQYF
.	15	TRBJ2-7	TRBD1	TRBV10-3	TGTGCCATCAGTGAGCTGGGACAGGCGCCGTACGAGCAGTACTTC	CAISELGQAPYEQYF
.	12	TRBJ1-5	.	TRBV6-5	TGTGCCAGCCGGGAAGGATTTGGGGCCCAGCATTTT	CASREGFGAQHF
.	14	TRBJ2-3	TRBD2	TRBV27	TGTGCCAGCAGTCCGGGACTAGCATTAGATACGCAGTATTTT	CASSPGLALDTQYF
few	15	TRBJ2-7	.	TRBV21-1	TGTGCCAGCAGGGCTATAGGACAGGGCTTCTACGAGCAGTACTTC	CASRAIGQGFYEQYF
few	11	TRBJ2-4	.	TRBV24-1	TGTGCCACCAGTGATCGACGGAGAAAGTACTTC	CATSDRRRKYF
.	14	TRBJ1-2	.	TRBV12-5	TGTGCTAGTGGCTCCGGACAGACTAACTATGGCTACACCTTC	CASGSGQTNYGYTF
few	13	TRBJ2-6	.	TRBV6-2/TRBV6-3	TGTGCCAGCATCGAGTCCGGGGCCAACATCCTGACTTTC	CASIESGANILTF
few	15	TRBJ1-5	TRBD1	TRBV7-2	TGTGCCAGCAGCTTAAGGGACAGGGACAATCAGCCCCAGCATTTT	CASSLRDRDNQPQHF
.	14	TRBJ2-4	.	TRBV27	TGTGCCAGCAGTTTAGAAGGGTCCAAAAACATTCAGTACTTC	CASSLEGSKNIQYF
few	13	TRBJ2-5	.	TRBV12-3/TRBV12-4	TGTGCCAGCAGTTTGATGGCACAAGAGACCCAGTACTTC	CASSLMAQETQYF
few	13	TRBJ2-5	.	TRBV6-6	TGTGCCAGCATCCAGGGACTCTTGGAGACCCAGTACTTC	CASIQGLLETQYF
few	13	TRBJ1-1	.	TRBV10-3	TGTGCCATCGTGGGGTTGGGGGACACTGAAGCTTTCTTT	CAIVGLGDTEAFF
.	13	TRBJ2-5	.	TRBV5-6	TGTGCCAGCAGCTCGATAGTACGGGAGACCCAGTACTTC	CASSSIVRETQYF
.	16	TRBJ2-1	TRBD2	TRBV3-1	TGTGCCAGCAGCCAGCCCGGGACTAGCGCCTACAATGAGCAGTTCTTC	CASSQPGTSAYNEQFF
.	15	TRBJ1-2	.	TRBV7-2	TGTGCCAGCAGCTTAGGTGTGACAGGTTGGGGCGGCTACACCTTC	CASSLGVTGWGGYTF
.	14	TRBJ2-1	.	TRBV10-3	TGTGCCATCAGTGGAGGGAAGACCTACAATGAGCAGTTCTTC	CAISGGKTYNEQFF